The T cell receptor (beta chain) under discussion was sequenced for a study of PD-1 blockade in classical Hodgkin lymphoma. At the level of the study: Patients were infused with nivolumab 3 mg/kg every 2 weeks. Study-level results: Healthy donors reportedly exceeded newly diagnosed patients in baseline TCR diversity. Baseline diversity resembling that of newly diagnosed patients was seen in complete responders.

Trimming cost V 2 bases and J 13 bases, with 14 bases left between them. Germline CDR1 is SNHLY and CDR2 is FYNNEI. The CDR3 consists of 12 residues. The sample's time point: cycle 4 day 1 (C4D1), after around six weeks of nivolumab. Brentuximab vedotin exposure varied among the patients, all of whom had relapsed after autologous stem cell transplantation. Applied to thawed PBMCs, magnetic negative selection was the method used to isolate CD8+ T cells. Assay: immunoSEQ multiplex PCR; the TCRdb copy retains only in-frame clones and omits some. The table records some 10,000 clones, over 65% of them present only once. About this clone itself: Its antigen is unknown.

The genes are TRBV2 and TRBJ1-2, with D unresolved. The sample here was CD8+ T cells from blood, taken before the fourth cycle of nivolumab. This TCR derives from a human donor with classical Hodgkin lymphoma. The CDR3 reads CASSERLTPVTF. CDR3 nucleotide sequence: TGTGCCAGCAGTGAAAGGCTCACGCCGGTCACCTTC.